The TCR beta chain under discussion was sequenced for a study of blood T cells in healthy people across ages. This CDR3 spans 12 amino acids. The V gene's germline CDR1 is DFQATT and CDR2 SNEGSKA (reference sequence). This clonotype has just a few counts. Primed by a sample-barcoded 5' primer and a J-beta primer mix, a second PCR proceeded for roughly 6 to 12 cycles. TCRdb re-called the 5' RACE reads through MiXCR, storing one row per CDR3 protein. The profile shows fewer than 900,000 distinct CDR3 sequences, roughly 45% of them singletons. The clonotype comes from a woman aged 55-70 years in good health. The sequenced material came from blood. The chain combines TRBV20-1 with TRBJ1-6; TRBD1 might be the D (6 bases). CDR3 residues: CRGYRVNSPLHF. Here the CDR3 DNA reads TGCAGGGGGTACAGGGTAAATTCACCCCTCCACTTT.